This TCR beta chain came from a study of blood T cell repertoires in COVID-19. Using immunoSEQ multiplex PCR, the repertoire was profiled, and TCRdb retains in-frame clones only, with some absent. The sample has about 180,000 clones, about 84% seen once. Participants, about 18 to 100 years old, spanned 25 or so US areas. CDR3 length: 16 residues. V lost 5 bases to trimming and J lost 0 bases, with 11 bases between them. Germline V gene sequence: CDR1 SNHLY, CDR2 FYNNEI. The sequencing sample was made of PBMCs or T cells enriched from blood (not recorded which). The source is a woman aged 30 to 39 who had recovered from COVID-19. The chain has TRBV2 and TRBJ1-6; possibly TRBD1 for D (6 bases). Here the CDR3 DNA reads TGTGCCAGCAGTAATACAGGGAGCTCCTATAATTCACCCCTCCACTTT. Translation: CASSNTGSSYNSPLHF.